This TCR beta chain appears in the sequencing data of a study of human T cells and chemical hapten exposure. Study observations and caveats: Significantly greater numbers of large CDR3 similarity clusters came from expanded TCRs than from controls. After DPC sensitization, TCRs above 1 in 1000 frequency showed no change.

Germline V gene lookup returns CDR1 SGHTA and CDR2 FQGTGA. This CDR3 contains 17 residues. The junction had 8 bases not matched to a gene; V was cut back by 2 bases and J by 4 bases. Time point denoted: patch test 1, 2 weeks after DPC sensitization. Treatment given: therapeutic diphenylcyclopropenone sensitization with weekly scalp DPC. The authors' total RNA extraction used unfractionated whole blood. Comments on this clonotype: Its antigen is undetermined.

Library construction involved attaching unique molecular identifiers to individual cDNA molecules, which allowed quantitative, reproducible TCR counting. Each CDR3 protein is one row after TCRdb ran MiXCR on the RACE reads. The sample has over 85,000 distinct CDR3 sequences, under 15% seen once. The receptor's source is a woman aged 40 to 50 with alopecia areata. Some clones in this sample may be carry-over from other donors' samples. The rearrangement joins TRBV7-3 to TRBJ2-3, with TRBD2 matching over 11 bases. The sample consisted of whole blood, taken in connection with sensitization to the hapten diphenylcyclopropenone (DPC). In DNA form, the CDR3 reads TGTGCCAGCAGCTTATTAGCGGGAGGGGGCCCCTCAGATACGCAGTATTTT. Amino acids: CASSLLAGGGPSDTQYF.